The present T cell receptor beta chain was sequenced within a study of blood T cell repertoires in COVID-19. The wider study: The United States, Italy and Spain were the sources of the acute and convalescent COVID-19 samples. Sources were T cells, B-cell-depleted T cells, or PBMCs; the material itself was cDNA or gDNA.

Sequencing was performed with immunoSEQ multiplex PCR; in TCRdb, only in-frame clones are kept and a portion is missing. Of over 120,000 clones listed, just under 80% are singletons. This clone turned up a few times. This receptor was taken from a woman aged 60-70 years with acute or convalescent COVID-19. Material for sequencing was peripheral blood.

CDR3 amino acids: CASSKSLQGFQPQHF. As DNA, the CDR3 is TGTGCCAGCAGTAAGTCTCTTCAGGGTTTTCAGCCCCAGCATTTT. This chain links TRBV2 with TRBJ1-5, with a weak D call TRBD1 (5 bases). The CDR3 is made up of 15 amino acids. V gave up 5 bases and J gave up 6 bases, with 17 bases separating them. Per germline, CDR1 SNHLY and CDR2 FYNNEI. Full variable domain (missing parts from reference TRBV2 and TRBJ1-5): EPEVTQTPSHQVTQMGQEVILRCVPISNHLYFYWYRQILGQKVEFLVSFYNNEISEKSEIFDDQFSVERPDGSNFTLKIRSTKLEDSAMYFCASSKSLQGFQPQHFGDGTRLSIL.